This T cell receptor beta chain was captured by sequencing in a study of cytomegalovirus exposure and HLA in healthy donors. Findings and caveats of the study: Sequencing artifact likely explains a cluster of highly shared sequence variants.

This clone was counted once. Its antigen is still unknown. Amplification used 60 Vbeta primers and 13 Jbeta primers. Generated by immunoSEQ multiplex PCR, the TCRdb table keeps only in-frame clones and is missing some. Of 69,000 or so clones listed, roughly 76% were seen once; the top ten hold more than 2.5%. The clonotype originates from a man younger than 35 in good health and CMV-seronegative. Sequenced sample: PBMCs.

The CDR3 nucleotides read TGTGCCAGCAGTGAGGCAAGACAGGGGGCCAGTATGGCTTTCTTT. Amino acids: CASSEARQGASMAFF. The chain recombines TRBV2 with TRBJ1-1; 10 positions match TRBD1. Looked up from germline, CDR1 is SNHLY and CDR2 is FYNNEI. V gave up 3 bases and J gave up 11 bases; unmatched junction bases: 12. The CDR3 sequence is 15 residues long.